Given below is one T cell receptor beta chain in context. This clonotype was detected many times. The antigen it binds to is not known. There are no base qualities to consult, and no much larger clone falls within one base. For repertoire sequencing, TCR beta CDR3 regions were amplified from RNA transcripts. The first round of RT-PCR was done with HTBI primers and the Qiagen OneStep RT-PCR kit, and was followed by a second round of multiplex PCR, then size selection and purification. Sequencing of the libraries was carried out on an Illumina HiSeq2000 in paired-end mode with 100 bp reads. The authors' pipeline ran thus. SOAPnuke was used to process the reads, throwing out any read that had adapters, had uncalled bases, had a mean Phred below 15, or lacked an exact constant-primer or identifier match. High-quality paired reads were merged with COPE v1.2.5. Each unique nucleotide sequence was defined as a clonotype, and clonotypes were aligned to IMGT TRB V, D and J references with MiTCR v1.1. The analysis was limited to V-J combinations with a frequency above 0.0001, which together covered 98% to 99.2% of repertoires. A TCR clonal expansion and chaos score per V-J combination was defined as the ratio of F50 clonal expansion to chaos observed in the TCRdist matrix. Welch's t-statistics and random forest were used to reduce the features to around 13 V-J combinations, which were then used as input to a naive Bayes classifier. The Morisita-Horn index was used to measure how similar the thyroid and blood repertoires were. The public reads were run again by TCRdb, first through fastp at Q25 and then through MiXCR, and only productive beta chains were kept. CDR3 protein sequences are deduplicated, and each keeps its most common genes and DNA. The V and J calls shown here were made by TCRdb, not taken from the authors' results. The sample table records some 360,000 distinct CDR3 sequences; about 17% of these occur just once. The top ten clonotypes cover roughly 2.3% of the sample.

The sample originates from a study of Graves' ophthalmopathy and Graves' hyperthyroidism (dated by TCRdb to between 2017 and 2018). Regarding the research as a whole: Peripheral blood was collected before any treatment was given, at the time of initial diagnosis. The study used signatures of the TCR beta repertoire to tell Graves' ophthalmopathy apart from Graves' hyperthyroidism and to predict which patients would progress to ophthalmopathy. In total, approximately 130 blood samples were TCR-sequenced: around 42 ophthalmopathy, about 75 hyperthyroidism and about 17 hyperthyroidism-to-ophthalmopathy patients. To explore V-J signatures that distinguish ophthalmopathy from hyperthyroidism, a discovery set of 100 patients was enrolled, made up of 43 with ophthalmopathy and fewer than 60 with stable hyperthyroidism. An independent validation cohort comprised about 20 hyperthyroidism patients and around 16 patients who later progressed from hyperthyroidism to ophthalmopathy. T-cell repertoires of thyroid tissue and blood were compared in several hyperthyroidism patients. After sampling, hyperthyroidism patients received methimazole starting at 30 mg daily, and ophthalmopathy patients received high-dose intravenous methylprednisolone. Points the paper makes about the study in general: Ophthalmopathy was separated from stable hyperthyroidism by the 13-signature model with about 88% sensitivity and 81% to 84% specificity in cross-validation and with 80%/75% in the test set. No statistical method was used to set the sample size in advance, and the investigators knew which group each participant was assigned to. In validation, the model predicted ophthalmopathy progression with nearly 71% sensitivity and roughly 72% specificity; 12 predicted patients were CT-confirmed with GO in a median of approximately six months. Most of the expanded thyroid clonotypes with a frequency above 0.001 were also detected in blood, and it was suggested that the thyroid immune response may be reflected by blood repertoires.

Stable hyperthyroidism was defined as no progression to ophthalmopathy within 18 months of follow-up. Hyperthyroidism patients were newly diagnosed, were aged 18 to 65 years, and had a disease duration under 2 months. Patients with other autoimmune diseases, uncontrolled infections, pregnancy or lactation were excluded from the study. Diagnosis was based on clinical symptoms, serum thyroxine, TRAb, thyroid ultrasound and orbital computed tomography. Ficoll-Paque density gradient centrifugation was used to isolate PBMCs from about 10 ml of fresh peripheral blood. Total RNA was extracted with Trizol reagent and quality-checked on an Agilent 2100 Bioanalyzer. The V and J ends are trimmed by 5 bases and 0 bases, leaving 8 bases between them. The CDR3 measures 14 amino acids from cysteine to phenylalanine. Left in the record is the CDR3 DNA by itself, 42 bases read in frame from the first base.

The sequencing sample was made of peripheral blood. Recombination joined TRBV12-3 or TRBV12-4 with TRBJ1-5, with a weak D call of TRBD1 (6 bases match). The receptor's source is an adult woman with stable Graves' hyperthyroidism. The DNA sequence is given as TGTGCCAGCAGTATACAGGGTAGCAATCAGCCCCAGCATTTT. Translated, this gives CASSIQGSNQPQHF.